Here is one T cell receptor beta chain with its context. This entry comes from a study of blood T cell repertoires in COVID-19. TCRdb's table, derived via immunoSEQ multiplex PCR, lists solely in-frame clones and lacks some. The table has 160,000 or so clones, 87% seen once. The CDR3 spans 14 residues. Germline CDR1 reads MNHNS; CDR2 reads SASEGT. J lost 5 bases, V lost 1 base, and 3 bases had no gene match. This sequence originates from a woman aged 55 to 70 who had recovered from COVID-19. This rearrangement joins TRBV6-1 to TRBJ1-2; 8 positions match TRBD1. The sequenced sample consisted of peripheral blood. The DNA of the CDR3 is TGTGCCAGCAGTGAAGGGACAGGGAAATATGGCTACACCTTC. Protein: CASSEGTGKYGYTF.